The 14 T cell receptor beta chains in this list originate from one sample, sequenced in a study of T cell repertoires in cytomegalovirus infection. TCRdb recomputed calls from the reads with MiXCR, one row per CDR3 protein. This sample has 680,000 or so distinct CDR3 sequences; 35% occur once, and the top ten carry 2.8%. Sequenced: PBMCs. These receptors were collected from a human donor in good health (CMV status not recorded). Some clones in this sample may be carry-over from other donors' samples.

The chain has TRBV28 and TRBJ2-1; TRBD1 aligns across 7 bases. The CDR3 extends over 12 amino acids. Germline lookup yields CDR1 MDHEN and CDR2 SYDVKM. The ends lost 6 bases at V and 5 bases at J; junction bases unmatched: 1. CDR3 sequence: CASSDRDNEQFF. CDR3 nucleotide sequence: TGTGCCAGCAGCGACAGGGACAATGAGCAGTTCTTC. Complete variable domain (other parts from reference TRBV28 and TRBJ2-1): DVKVTQSSRYLVKRTGEKVFLECVQDMDHENMFWYRQDPGLGLRLIYFSYDVKMKEKGDIPEGYSVSREKKERFSLILESASTNQTSMYLCASSDRDNEQFFGPGTRLTVL.

CDR3 sequence reads: CASPGTLTRGSRALGEGYTF. Written as DNA, the CDR3 is TGTGCCAGCCCCGGAACCCTCACTCGCGGATCCAGGGCATTGGGAGAGGGCTACACCTTC. V gene TRBV7-3 combines with J gene TRBJ1-2; a possible D gene is TRBD1 (5 bases). Trimming removed 8 bases at V and 8 bases at J, with 39 bases between. The germline gives CDR1 SGHTA, CDR2 FQGTGA. This CDR3 has 20 amino acids.

The chain combines TRBV7-9 with TRBJ1-5; the match to TRBD1 covers 7 bases. The V and J ends lost 5 bases and 3 bases, in that order; junction bases with no gene match: 13. Per germline, CDR1 SEHNR and CDR2 FQNEAQ (reference sequence). The CDR3 is 17 amino acids. Written as DNA, the CDR3 is TGTGCCAGCAGCCAATGGACAGGAAGGAAAGACAATCAGCCCCAGCATTTT. It codes for CASSQWTGRKDNQPQHF.

This clonotype was picked up one time. The CDR3 ends on some other residue instead of the conserved phenylalanine or tryptophan, so this is likely a read error. The rearrangement links TRBV24-1 to TRBJ2-1; no firm D call. Looked up from germline, CDR1 is KGHDR and CDR2 is SFDVKD. V shed 2 bases and J shed 2 bases, with 12 bases lying between them. This CDR3 has 16 residues. The CDR3 DNA reads as TGTGCCACCAGTGATTCGGCCCGGTCCACCTACAATGAGCAGTTCTTG. Amino acids: CATSDSARSTYNEQFL.

The V and J genes are TRBV7-4 and TRBJ2-7, with TRBD1 matching 7 bases. V lost 1 base, J lost 4 bases, and 4 bases stayed unmatched. Germline-derived CDR1 and CDR2 are SGHVT and SQSDAQ. The CDR3 contains 14 residues. CDR3 DNA sequence: TGTGCCAGCAGCTTAGAGGGGGCGTTTTACGAGCAGTACTTC. It encodes CASSLEGAFYEQYF.

This clonotype was seen repeatedly, ten times or more. The V and J genes are TRBV7-2 and TRBJ2-1; 11 bases are a match to TRBD2. This CDR3 comprises 17 residues. Per the germline V gene, CDR1 is SGHTA and CDR2 is FQGNSA. The J segment lost 6 bases and the V segment lost 1 base, leaving 8 bases of the junction unmatched. The CDR3, as DNA: TGTGCCAGCAGCTTAGTGTCGGTACTAGCGGGAGTCAATGAGCAGTTCTTC. This encodes CASSLVSVLAGVNEQFF.

V usage is TRBV11-3 and J usage is TRBJ2-1, with D tentatively TRBD1 or TRBD2 (5 bases each). Trimming shortened V by 5 bases and J by 7 bases, and 18 bases separated the two germline ends. CDR1 and CDR2 (germline): SGHNT, YENEEA. The CDR3 is 15 amino acids. Here the CDR3 reads CASSPPGPAANEQFF. CDR3 bases: TGTGCCAGCAGCCCGCCGGGACCCGCGGCTAATGAGCAGTTCTTC.

A few counts support this clonotype. The chain carries TRBV25-1 and TRBJ1-1; 10 nucleotides agree with TRBD1. Unmatched junction bases numbered 8, after V lost 4 bases and J lost 6 bases. CDR1 MGHDK and CDR2 SYGVNS come from the germline V gene. This CDR3 comprises 15 residues. CDR3: CASSVSGQGDAEAFF. In nucleotides, the CDR3 is TGTGCCAGCAGTGTGTCTGGACAGGGGGACGCTGAAGCTTTCTTT.

This clonotype was seen many times. V and J are TRBV12-3 or TRBV12-4 and TRBJ1-2; D is possibly TRBD1 (5 bases). The CDR3 is 13 amino acids. Trimming shortened V by 6 bases and J by 4 bases, and 12 bases separated the two germline ends. Here the CDR3 DNA reads TGTGCCAGCAGCAGAGATGGGGCCTATGGCTACACCTTC. This encodes CASSRDGAYGYTF.

The chain is built from TRBV10-3 and TRBJ2-5, with TRBD1 as a possible D gene (6 bases). This CDR3 region has 12 residues. V was shortened by 8 bases and J by 2 bases, with 9 bases between the two germline ends. Germline values: CDR1 ENHRY, CDR2 SYGVKD. The DNA of the CDR3 is TGTGCCATCGGACAGTCGCAAGAGACCCAGTACTTC. It encodes CAIGQSQETQYF.

This clonotype showed up just once. This chain connects TRBV7-9 to TRBJ2-1, with TRBD1 identical over 7 bases. The CDR3 is 17 amino acids. CDR1 and CDR2 (germline): SEHNR, FQNEAQ (reference sequence). The junction had 12 bases not matched to a gene; V was cut back by 2 bases and J by 5 bases. CDR3 sequence (DNA): TGTGCCAGCAGCTTAACCCCCGATGGGACAGAGAACAATGAGCAGTTCTTC. As protein: CASSLTPDGTENNEQFF.

The table lists this clonotype with many counts. A junction end diverges from the germline sequence, so it may reflect a read error. The chain links TRBV28 to TRBJ2-7; D tentatively reads TRBD1 or TRBD2 (5 bases each). Germline CDR1 and CDR2: MDHEN and SYDVKM. This CDR3 has 13 amino acids. The CDR3 bases are TGTGCCAGCAACCTATCCGACCGGGACCCAACCTCCTTC. Translating gives CASNLSDRDPTSF.

The V and J genes are TRBV12-5 and TRBJ1-2; D uncertain. Trimming took off 1 base at V and 5 bases at J, with 17 bases between the two ends. Germline CDR1 reads LGHNT; CDR2 reads FRNRAP. The CDR3 is 16 amino acids. In nucleotides, the CDR3 is TGTGCTAGTGGTTTGGCCCCTCCGGTGGATGGGTATGGCTACACCTTC. Its protein is CASGLAPPVDGYGYTF.

This clonotype was seen a few times. V is TRBV3-1 and J is TRBJ2-7, with 8 bases fitting TRBD1. J gave up 5 bases and V 1 base, and 7 bases lay outside the gene matches. This CDR3 has 15 amino acids. From germline, CDR1 is LGHDT and CDR2 YNNKEL (reference sequence). CDR3 coding DNA: TGTGCCAGCAGCCAAGGGACAGGGAAAACCCACGAGCAGTACTTC. Protein sequence: CASSQGTGKTHEQYF.